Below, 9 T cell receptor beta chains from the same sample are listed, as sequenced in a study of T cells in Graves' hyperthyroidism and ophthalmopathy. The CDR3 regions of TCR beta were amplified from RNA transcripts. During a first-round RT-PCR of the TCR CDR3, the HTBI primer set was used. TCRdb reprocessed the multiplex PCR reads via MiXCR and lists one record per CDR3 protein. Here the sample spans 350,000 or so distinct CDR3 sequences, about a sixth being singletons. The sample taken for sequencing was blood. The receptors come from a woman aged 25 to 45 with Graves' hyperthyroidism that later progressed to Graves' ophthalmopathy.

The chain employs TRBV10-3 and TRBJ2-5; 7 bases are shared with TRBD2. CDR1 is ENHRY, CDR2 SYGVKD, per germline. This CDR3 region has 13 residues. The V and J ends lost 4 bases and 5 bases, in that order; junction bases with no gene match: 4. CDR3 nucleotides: TGTGCCATCAGTGGACTAGCTTGGGAGACCCAGTACTTC. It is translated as CAISGLAWETQYF.

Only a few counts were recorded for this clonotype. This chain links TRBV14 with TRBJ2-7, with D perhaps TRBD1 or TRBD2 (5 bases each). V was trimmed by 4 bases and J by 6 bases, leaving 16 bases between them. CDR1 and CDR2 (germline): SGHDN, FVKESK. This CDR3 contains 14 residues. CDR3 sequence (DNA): TGTGCCAGCAGCCGGGGGATTGTGCGGTGCGAGCAGTACTTC. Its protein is CASSRGIVRCEQYF.

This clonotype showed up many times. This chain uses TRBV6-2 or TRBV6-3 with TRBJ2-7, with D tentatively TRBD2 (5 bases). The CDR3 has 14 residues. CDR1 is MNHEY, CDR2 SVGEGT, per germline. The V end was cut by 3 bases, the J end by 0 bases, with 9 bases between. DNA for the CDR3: TGTGCCAGCAGTTATGGACTTAGCTCCTACGAGCAGTACTTC. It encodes CASSYGLSSYEQYF.

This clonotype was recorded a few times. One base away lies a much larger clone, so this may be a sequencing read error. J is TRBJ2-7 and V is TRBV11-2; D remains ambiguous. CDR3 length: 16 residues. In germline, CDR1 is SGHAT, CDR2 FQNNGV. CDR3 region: CASSLAGWVVKDEQHF. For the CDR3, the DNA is TGTGCCAGCAGCTTAGCGGGTTGGGTCGTGAAGGACGAGCAGCACTTC.

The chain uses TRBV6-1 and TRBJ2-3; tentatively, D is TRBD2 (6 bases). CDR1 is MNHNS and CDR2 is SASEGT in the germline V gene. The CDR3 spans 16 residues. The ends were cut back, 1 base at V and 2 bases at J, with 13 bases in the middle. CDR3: CASSEGMAGPTDTQYF. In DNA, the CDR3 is TGTGCCAGCAGTGAAGGGATGGCGGGGCCCACAGATACGCAGTATTTT.

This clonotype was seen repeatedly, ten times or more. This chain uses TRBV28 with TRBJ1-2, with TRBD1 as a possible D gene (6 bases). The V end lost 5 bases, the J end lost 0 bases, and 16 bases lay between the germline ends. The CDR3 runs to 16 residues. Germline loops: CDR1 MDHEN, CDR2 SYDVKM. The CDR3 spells CASSPPTGRTNYGYTF. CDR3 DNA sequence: TGTGCCAGCAGTCCCCCGACAGGACGGACTAACTATGGCTACACCTTC.

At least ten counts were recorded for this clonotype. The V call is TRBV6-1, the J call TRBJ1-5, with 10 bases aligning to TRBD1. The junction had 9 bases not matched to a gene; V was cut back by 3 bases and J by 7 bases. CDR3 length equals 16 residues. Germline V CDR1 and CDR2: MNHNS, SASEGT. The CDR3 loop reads CASSDYLGQGNQPQHF. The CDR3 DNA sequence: TGTGCCAGCAGTGATTATCTGGGACAGGGGAACCAGCCCCAGCATTTT.

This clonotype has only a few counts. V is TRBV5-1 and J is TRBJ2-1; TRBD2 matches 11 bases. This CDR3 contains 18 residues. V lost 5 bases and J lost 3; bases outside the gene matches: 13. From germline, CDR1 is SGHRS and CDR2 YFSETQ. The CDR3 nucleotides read TGCGCCAGCAGTTATACATTACCCCTAGCGGGGGGCTACAATGAGCAGTTCTTC. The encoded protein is CASSYTLPLAGGYNEQFF.

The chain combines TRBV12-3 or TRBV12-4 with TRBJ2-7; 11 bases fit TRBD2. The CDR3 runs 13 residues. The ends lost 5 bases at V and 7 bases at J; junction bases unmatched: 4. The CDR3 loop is CASSPGLAAEQYV. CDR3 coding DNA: TGTGCCAGCAGTCCGGGACTAGCGGCTGAGCAGTACGTC.